The 20 T cell receptor beta chains below all came from one sample that was sequenced in a study of vaccination and CD4 T cells after COVID-19. TCRdb recomputed calls from the PCR reads with MiXCR, one row per CDR3 protein. Seen here are about 20,000 distinct CDR3 sequences, less than 70% observed once, and the top ten hold roughly 1.1%. The sequences come from CD4+ T cells from blood, collected after SARS-CoV-2 vaccination. These receptor sequences come from a human donor who had recovered from COVID-19.

V and J are TRBV20-1 and TRBJ1-5; maybe TRBD1 (5 bases). Trimming took 3 bases from V and 6 from J, leaving 12 bases between them. Germline V gene lookup returns CDR1 DFQATT and CDR2 SNEGSKA (reference sequence). This CDR3 comprises 13 residues. Here the CDR3 DNA reads TGCAGTGCTAGTGGGGGTTGGCTTCAGCCCCAGCATTTT. As protein: CSASGGWLQPQHF.

The chain is built from TRBV10-3 and TRBJ2-2, with unresolved D. Trimming removed 2 bases from V and 4 bases from J, with 2 bases in between. Germline CDR1 reads ENHRY; CDR2 reads SYGVKD. This CDR3 comprises 12 residues. CDR3 DNA sequence: TGTGCCATCAGTGAGGCCACCGGGGAGCTGTTTTTT. This sequence encodes CAISEATGELFF.

The chain has TRBV7-2 and TRBJ2-3, with D tentatively TRBD1 (6 bases). CDR3 length: 13 amino acids. Germline V gene lookup returns CDR1 SGHTA and CDR2 FQGNSA. V was shortened by 2 bases and J by 4 bases, with 7 bases between the two germline ends. CDR3 in DNA: TGTGCCAGCAGCTTAACAGGGCCAGATACGCAGTATTTT. This sequence encodes CASSLTGPDTQYF.

This rearrangement joins TRBV10-3 to TRBJ1-3; D remains ambiguous. CDR1 is ENHRY, CDR2 SYGVKD, per germline. The V end was cut by 10 bases, the J end by 1 base, with 11 bases between. The CDR3 contains 13 residues. The CDR3 DNA reads as TGTGCCACCAACTCAGGATCTGGAAACACCATATATTTT. This codes for CATNSGSGNTIYF.

This chain uses TRBV2 with TRBJ2-3; 10 bases are a match to TRBD2. V gave up 6 bases and J gave up 3 bases; unmatched junction bases: 6. This CDR3 contains 15 residues. The V gene's germline CDR1 is SNHLY and CDR2 FYNNEI. CDR3 sequence (DNA): TGTGCCAGCAGCTACCCACTAGCGGGAACAGATACGCAGTATTTT. Translated: CASSYPLAGTDTQYF. Supplemented by reference TRBV2 and TRBJ2-3, the full variable domain reads EPEVTQTPSHQVTQMGQEVILRCVPISNHLYFYWYRQILGQKVEFLVSFYNNEISEKSEIFDDQFSVERPDGSNFTLKIRSTKLEDSAMYFCASSYPLAGTDTQYFGPGTRLTVL.

This clonotype rates as medium-sized. V gene TRBV20-1 combines with J gene TRBJ1-1; the D gene is possibly TRBD1 (6 bases). Germline CDR1 reads DFQATT; CDR2 reads SNEGSKA (reference sequence). V shed 8 bases and J shed 3 bases, with 13 bases lying between them. The CDR3 contains 12 residues. CDR3 bases: TGCAGTACCATGGAGGGGGACACTGAAGCTTTCTTT. It codes for CSTMEGDTEAFF.

V usage is TRBV6-1 and J usage is TRBJ2-3, with D tentatively TRBD1 or TRBD2 (5 bases each). V gave up 8 bases and J gave up 1 base, with 16 bases separating them. This CDR3 contains 15 residues. CDR1 and CDR2 from the germline V gene are MNHNS and SASEGT. The CDR3 bases are TGTGCCAGCCAAGGCACCGGGACGGGCACAGATACGCAGTATTTT. It specifies CASQGTGTGTDTQYF.

V is TRBV12-3 or TRBV12-4 and J is TRBJ1-5; 7 bases match TRBD1. The CDR3 sequence is 14 residues long. Unmatched junction bases numbered 7, after V lost 6 bases and J lost 5 bases. Here the CDR3 DNA reads TGTGCCAGCAGGTTACAGGGGTCATATCAGCCCCAGCATTTT. Protein product: CASRLQGSYQPQHF.

The gene calls are TRBV20-1 and TRBJ1-5, with D unresolved. V was pared by 1 base and J by 2 bases, with 6 bases between. Germline values: CDR1 DFQATT, CDR2 SNEGSKA (reference sequence). The CDR3 contains 13 residues. CDR3 DNA sequence: TGCAGTGCTAGAGGAACAGGCAATCAGCCCCAGCATTTT. It encodes CSARGTGNQPQHF.

The genes are TRBV20-1 and TRBJ1-5; D is ambiguous. Deletions cut 3 bases from V and 2 bases from J, with 8 bases between. Germline V gene data show CDR1 as DFQATT and CDR2 as SNEGSKA (reference sequence). The CDR3 is 13 amino acids. In nucleotides, the CDR3 is TGCAGTGCTAGGGTCGGGGGCAATCAGCCCCAGCATTTT. Its translation is CSARVGGNQPQHF.

As DNA, the CDR3 is TGTGCCAGCAGTTACGCGCGGGTTGGCGAGCAGTTCTTC. Translating it yields CASSYARVGEQFF. The chain has TRBV6-5 and TRBJ2-1, with a weak D call TRBD2 (5 bases). Germline-derived CDR1 and CDR2 are MNHEY and SVGAGI. This CDR3 contains 13 residues. Deletions cut 2 bases from V and 10 bases from J, with 12 bases between.

The CDR3 loop reads CSARVPLNREQYF. Here the CDR3 DNA reads TGCAGTGCTAGAGTCCCGCTGAATAGGGAGCAGTACTTC. The V call is TRBV20-1, the J call TRBJ2-7; the D is unclear. The CDR3 is made up of 13 amino acids. The germline V gene encodes CDR1 DFQATT and CDR2 SNEGSKA (reference sequence). V dropped 1 base and J dropped 7 bases, with 14 bases sitting between them.

The chain couples TRBV12-3 or TRBV12-4 to TRBJ1-3, with 7 bases aligning to TRBD1. Trimming cost V 5 bases and J 4 bases; bases outside gene matches: 8. This CDR3 has 15 residues. CDR3 protein: CASSRVGTVGNTIYF. The CDR3 DNA reads TGTGCCAGCAGTCGAGTAGGGACAGTCGGAAACACCATATATTTT.

The chain uses TRBV30 and TRBJ1-2; unclear D gene. V lost 3 bases, J lost 6 bases, and 8 bases lay in between. The germline gives CDR1 GTSNPN, CDR2 SVGIG (reference sequence). This CDR3 spans 11 amino acids. The CDR3 sequence is CAWRSSDGYTF. The CDR3 DNA reads TGTGCCTGGAGATCCTCTGATGGCTACACCTTC.

In this sample, this clonotype turned up once. J is TRBJ1-1 and V is TRBV19; 7 bases are a match to TRBD1. Losses at the gene ends were 6 bases for V and 1 base for J; bases not matched to a gene: 11. CDR3 length: 16 residues. Germline loops: CDR1 LNHDA, CDR2 SQIVND (reference sequence). The CDR3 DNA reads TGTGCCAGTAGAACCGGGACAGCGACCAGGAACACTGAAGCTTTCTTT. This gives the protein CASRTGTATRNTEAFF.

This clonotype was recorded only once. V and J are TRBV10-3 and TRBJ2-3, with a possible D match to TRBD2 (6 bases). The V gene lost 6 bases and the J gene lost 0 bases, with 13 bases spanning the gap. This CDR3 has 15 residues. Germline CDR1 and CDR2: ENHRY and SYGVKD. CDR3: CAIRAQAGSTDTQYF. Here the CDR3 DNA reads TGTGCCATCAGGGCCCAGGCGGGGAGCACAGATACGCAGTATTTT.

This clonotype was recorded a few times. V usage is TRBV6-5 and J usage is TRBJ1-5; 11 bases align to TRBD1. The CDR3 is 17 residues long. The germline CDR1 and CDR2 sequences are MNHEY and SVGAGI. V trimming: 4 bases; J trimming: 1 base; junction bases outside the gene matches: 6. CDR3 residues: CASSSGQGAWSNQPQHF. CDR3 in DNA: TGTGCCAGCAGTTCTGGACAGGGGGCATGGAGCAATCAGCCCCAGCATTTT.

The rearrangement links TRBV27 to TRBJ2-7; TRBD2 agrees at 8 bases. CDR3 length equals 14 residues. The junction had 10 bases not matched to a gene; V was cut back by 9 bases and J by 3 bases. Looked up from germline, CDR1 is MNHEY and CDR2 is SMNVEV (reference sequence). The CDR3 spells CASRRTRGGYEQYF. In nucleotides, the CDR3 is TGTGCCAGTAGGAGGACACGGGGGGGCTACGAGCAGTACTTC.

The chain has TRBV29-1 and TRBJ2-3, with TRBD1 matching 10 bases. CDR3 size: 17 residues. Germline-derived CDR1 and CDR2 are SQVTM and ANQGSEA. The trim removed 1 base at V and 3 bases at J, leaving 10 bases unmatched. CDR3 in amino acids: CSVEGGKGQGRTDTQYF. CDR3 nucleotides: TGCAGCGTTGAAGGGGGAAAGGGACAGGGGAGGACAGATACGCAGTATTTT.

This clonotype has just one count. The V gene is TRBV20-1, the J gene TRBJ2-5; D is perhaps TRBD1 (6 bases). CDR1 is DFQATT and CDR2 is SNEGSKA in the germline V gene (reference sequence). The CDR3 contains 13 residues. Trimming pared 4 bases from V and 2 bases from J, leaving 11 bases between. Here the CDR3 reads CSATGVLQETQYF. The CDR3 DNA reads TGCAGTGCTACAGGGGTCTTACAAGAGACCCAGTACTTC.